The clone carrying this T cell receptor beta chain was counted ten times or more. Antigen unknown. Individually, cDNA molecules had unique molecular identifiers attached to them. TCRdb reanalysed the 5' RACE reads using MiXCR and keeps one entry per CDR3 protein. Here the sample spans about 84,000 distinct CDR3 sequences, 9% to 13% being singletons. The sample comes from a study of early T cells in non-severe SARS-CoV-2 infection. Study overall: Sequencing used unsorted whole-blood bulk RNA, so chains lack pairing. Whole-study findings and limits: Matching with VDJdb favored anti-spike CD8 responses (missing private and CD4 specificities).

This receptor was obtained from an adult who was a healthcare worker with PCR-confirmed SARS-CoV-2 infection or an uninfected control (not recorded which). What was sequenced was whole blood.

The CDR3 DNA reads TGTGCCAGCAGCCTGCTCGGGACAGGGGATGGCTACACCTTC. It encodes CASSLLGTGDGYTF. V is TRBV9 and J is TRBJ1-2; 10 bases are shared with TRBD1. V trimming: 4 bases; J trimming: 6 bases; junction bases outside the gene matches: 6. CDR1 and CDR2 (germline): SGDLS, YYNGEE. There are 14 residues in the CDR3. Supplemented by reference TRBV9 and TRBJ1-2, the full variable domain reads DSGVTQTPKHLITATGQRVTLRCSPRSGDLSVYWYQQSLDQGLQFLIQYYNGEERAKGNILERFSAQQFPDLHSELNLSSLELGDSALYFCASSLLGTGDGYTFGSGTRLTVV.